This record looks at one TCR beta chain sequence and its context. This specimen comes from a study of shared clonotypes between healthy human individuals. Germline V lookup: CDR1 SGHTA, CDR2 FQGNSA. Trimming removed 1 base from V and 0 bases from J, with 10 bases in between. The CDR3 has 15 residues. CD4+ cells yielded CD45RA+ naive and CD45RA-negative memory subsets. Sequencing was performed with immunoSEQ multiplex PCR; in TCRdb, only in-frame clones are kept and a portion is missing. The sample contains over a million clones, about 96% of which appear only once. Source material: naive CD4+ T cells sorted from blood. Subset denoted: CD45RA+ positively selected. The chain has TRBV7-2 and TRBJ2-7; D may be TRBD2 (6 bases). The TCR was taken from a man younger than 40 in good health. In DNA, the CDR3 is TGTGCCAGCAGCTTAGTTCACGGGAGCTCCTACGAGCAGTACTTC. Amino acids: CASSLVHGSSYEQYF.